A single sample is the source of the 13 T cell receptor beta chains below, sequenced in a study of blood T cell repertoires in COVID-19. Assay used: immunoSEQ multiplex PCR; TCRdb lists only in-frame clones, some missing. The data contain some 320,000 clones, approximately 89% of them singletons. Sample: peripheral blood. These receptor sequences come from a woman in her 30s with COVID-19, enrolled during active disease.

Only one count was recorded for this clone. The chain links TRBV5-4 to TRBJ1-1; D might be TRBD1 (5 bases). Germline CDR1 is SGHNT and CDR2 is YYREEE (reference sequence). V lost 3 bases to trimming and J lost 14 bases, with 20 bases between them. The CDR3 contains 13 residues. The chain's CDR3 is CASSSRTKPESFF. The CDR3 DNA follows: TGTGCCAGCAGCTCCCGGACAAAACCAGAGTCCTTCTTT.

The chain recombines TRBV10-3 with TRBJ2-2, with 7 positions matching TRBD1. Looked up from germline, CDR1 is ENHRY and CDR2 is SYGVKD. V shed 6 bases, J shed 6 bases, and the junction held 7 bases outside the gene matches. The CDR3 loop spans 14 amino acids. CDR3 DNA sequence: TGTGCCATCAGGTCGACAGGGCCATCCGGGGAGCTGTTTTTT. As protein: CAIRSTGPSGELFF.

This clone has just a few counts. The chain combines TRBV5-1 with TRBJ1-2, with 7 bases identical to TRBD1. V dropped 0 bases and J dropped 2; count of bases not matched to a gene: 4. The germline V gene has CDR1 SGHRS and CDR2 YFSETQ. The CDR3 has 15 residues. This chain's CDR3 is CASSLAAGGNYGYTF. CDR3 coding DNA: TGCGCCAGCAGCTTGGCGGCAGGGGGAAACTATGGCTACACCTTC.

The chain has TRBV11-2 and TRBJ1-4, with a possible D match to TRBD1 (5 bases). The CDR3 is made up of 14 amino acids. Trimming cost V 4 bases and J 5 bases, with 11 bases left between them. The germline CDR1 and CDR2 sequences are SGHAT and FQNNGV. CDR3 protein: CASSSWGGNEKLFF. The CDR3, as DNA: TGTGCCAGCAGCTCCTGGGGGGGGAATGAAAAACTGTTTTTT.

This sequence joins TRBV6-5 and TRBJ1-5; D gene uncertain. V was shortened by 4 bases and J by 1 base, with 11 bases between the two germline ends. The germline V gene has CDR1 MNHEY and CDR2 SVGAGI. This CDR3 spans 15 amino acids. The DNA for the CDR3 is TGTGCCAGCAGTTCCGAACGGGAAAGCAATCAGCCCCAGCATTTT. It is translated as CASSSERESNQPQHF.

The genes are TRBV20-1 and TRBJ1-1; 7 nucleotides match TRBD1. Germline V gene data show CDR1 as DFQATT and CDR2 as SNEGSKA (reference sequence). The CDR3 has 18 amino acids. J was trimmed by 5 bases and V by 3 bases; bases with no gene match: 21. The CDR3 loop reads CSASVTHKRQGGVTEAFF. CDR3 bases: TGCAGTGCTAGTGTCACACATAAACGACAGGGCGGGGTAACTGAAGCTTTCTTT.

The chain carries TRBV30 and TRBJ1-1; 7 bases agree with TRBD1. CDR1 and CDR2 from the germline V gene are GTSNPN and SVGIG (reference sequence). This CDR3 region has 14 residues. The V and J ends lost 2 bases and 4 bases, in that order; junction bases with no gene match: 7. Here the CDR3 reads CAWSPSRDSTEAFF. For the CDR3, the DNA is TGTGCCTGGAGTCCGTCCCGGGACAGCACTGAAGCTTTCTTT.

The gene calls are TRBV7-9 and TRBJ2-1, with a possible D match to TRBD2 (7 bases). This CDR3 comprises 14 residues. Germline V gene sequence: CDR1 SEHNR, CDR2 FQNEAQ (reference sequence). Trimming removed 5 bases from V and 12 bases from J, with 20 bases in between. The CDR3 DNA sequence: TGTGCCAGCAGCCCCCGAGGGGGGGTGGAGGTGCAGTTCTTC. Encoded protein: CASSPRGGVEVQFF.

The rearrangement uses TRBV10-3 and TRBJ1-2, with 10 bases aligning to TRBD1. After removal of 4 bases from V and 5 bases from J, the junction contained 4 bases not matched to a gene. The CDR3 runs to 14 residues. Looked up from germline, CDR1 is ENHRY and CDR2 is SYGVKD. CDR3 DNA: TGTGCCATCAGTGCCGGGACAGGGGTTTATGGCTACACCTTC. Its translation: CAISAGTGVYGYTF.

The rearrangement links TRBV5-1 to TRBJ2-3; D is perhaps TRBD2 (6 bases). In germline, CDR1 is SGHRS, CDR2 YFSETQ. Trimming removed 6 bases at V and 6 bases at J, with 20 bases between. The CDR3 runs to 15 residues. CDR3 sequence: CASNDVGGRLDTQYF. CDR3 bases: TGCGCCAGCAACGACGTGGGGGGACGGTTGGATACGCAGTATTTT.

The chain has TRBV10-3 and TRBJ2-3, with 8 bases aligning to TRBD2. This CDR3 region has 14 residues. From germline, CDR1 is ENHRY and CDR2 SYGVKD. Trimming removed 4 bases from V and 6 bases from J; junction bases left unmatched: 6. CDR3 in amino acids: CAISVDGGGDTQYF. Here the CDR3 DNA reads TGTGCCATCAGTGTGGACGGGGGGGGTGATACGCAGTATTTT.

This chain connects TRBV5-1 to TRBJ2-5; possibly TRBD1 for D (6 bases). The CDR3 is 14 amino acids. CDR1 is SGHRS and CDR2 is YFSETQ in the germline V gene. Deletions cut 0 bases from V and 5 bases from J, with 11 bases between. In nucleotides, the CDR3 is TGCGCCAGCAGCTTGGAGGGGGAAGGGGAGACCCAGTACTTC. The encoded protein is CASSLEGEGETQYF.

This chain links TRBV7-9 with TRBJ2-5, with a tentative D call TRBD2 (5 bases). The V end lost 5 bases, the J end lost 5 bases, and 21 bases lay between the germline ends. This CDR3 is built from 16 residues. Germline CDR1 reads SEHNR; CDR2 reads FQNEAQ (reference sequence). The CDR3 DNA sequence: TGTGCCAGCAGCAGCACCGACACTAGGTTTACGGAGACCCAGTACTTC. This encodes CASSSTDTRFTETQYF.